This is a list of T cell receptor beta chains from one sample in a study of technical replicates of blood from a few donors. TCRdb keeps only in-frame clones here, not all; method: immunoSEQ multiplex PCR. The repertoire includes around 72,000 clones, roughly 93% of them detected once, and approximately 0.38% sits in the top ten. The specimen sequenced was T cells isolated from PBMCs. Receptor source: a human donor in good health. The CDR3 runs from the conserved cysteine through the conserved F or W. D genes are given only for firm matches. Clone size, where shown, is once, few, many, or a class for clones that have expanded.

D gene,V gene,clone size,J gene,CDR3 DNA,CDR3 protein
TRBD1,TRBV9,.,TRBJ1-4,TGTGCCAGCAGCGTAGAAGGGGGCTCCTGGGAAAAACTGTTTTTT,CASSVEGGSWEKLFF
TRBD1,TRBV5-1,.,TRBJ2-7,TGCGCCAGCAGCTTCGAACCGGGACAGACCTACGAGCAGTACTTC,CASSFEPGQTYEQYF
.,TRBV27,.,TRBJ2-6,TGTGCCAGCAGTAGTACGAGGACTGGGGCCAACGTCCTGACTTTC,CASSSTRTGANVLTF
.,TRBV19,.,TRBJ1-2,TGTGCCAGCGAGGGTTTGTCGGAGGCCGAGGGCTACACCTTC,CASEGLSEAEGYTF
TRBD1,TRBV9,once,TRBJ1-1,TGTGCCAGCAGCGTGTCCGGGACAGATGAAGCTTTCTTT,CASSVSGTDEAFF
TRBD2,TRBV5-6,.,TRBJ2-3,TGTGCCAGCAGCTCTACTAGCGGGAGGTCCGATACGCAGTATTTT,CASSSTSGRSDTQYF
.,TRBV15,.,TRBJ2-7,TGTGCCACCAGCAGAGATTCGGGAACCTACGAGCAGTACTTC,CATSRDSGTYEQYF
.,TRBV2,.,TRBJ2-6,TGTGCCAGCAGTGCGGATGGGCACTCTGGGGCCAACGTCCTGACTTTC,CASSADGHSGANVLTF
TRBD2,TRBV6-5,once,TRBJ2-7,TGTGCCAGCAGTTACTCTAGCGGGAGGTACTACGAGCAGTACTTC,CASSYSSGRYYEQYF
.,TRBV11-2,once,TRBJ2-7,TGTGCCAGCAGCCAGCCGGGACACAAAAGGGACGAGCAGTACTTC,CASSQPGHKRDEQYF
.,TRBV30,.,TRBJ2-7,TGTGCCTGGAGTGGGACAGCTAACTACGAGCAGTACTTC,CAWSGTANYEQYF